The clone carrying this T cell receptor beta chain was counted a few times. Its specificity is not known. CDR1 is MNHEY, CDR2 SVGAGI, per germline. V lost 2 bases, J lost 6 bases, and 7 bases stayed unmatched. This CDR3 region has 16 residues. This entry comes from a study of type 1 regulatory T cells. Study summary: T-allo10 is an in vitro-generated, Tr1-enriched CD4 T cell product specific for alloantigen.

Study results and limitations: Type 1 regulatory T cells had a more restricted TCR repertoire than non-type 1 regulatory T cells.

TCRdb re-called the reads with MiXCR, one entry per CDR3 protein. The top ten hold approximately 2.3% of the sample, which has 63,000 or so distinct CDR3 sequences, 45% to 50% seen once. This chain uses TRBV6-5 with TRBJ2-1; the match to TRBD2 covers 10 bases. The sequenced sample consisted of cultured non-Tr1 T cells, either the whole culture or a sorted T cell fraction (not recorded which). This sequence originates from a human donor in good health. The CDR3 region is CASSYGASGGRNEQFF. CDR3 DNA: TGTGCCAGCAGTTACGGGGCTAGCGGGGGACGCAATGAGCAGTTCTTC.